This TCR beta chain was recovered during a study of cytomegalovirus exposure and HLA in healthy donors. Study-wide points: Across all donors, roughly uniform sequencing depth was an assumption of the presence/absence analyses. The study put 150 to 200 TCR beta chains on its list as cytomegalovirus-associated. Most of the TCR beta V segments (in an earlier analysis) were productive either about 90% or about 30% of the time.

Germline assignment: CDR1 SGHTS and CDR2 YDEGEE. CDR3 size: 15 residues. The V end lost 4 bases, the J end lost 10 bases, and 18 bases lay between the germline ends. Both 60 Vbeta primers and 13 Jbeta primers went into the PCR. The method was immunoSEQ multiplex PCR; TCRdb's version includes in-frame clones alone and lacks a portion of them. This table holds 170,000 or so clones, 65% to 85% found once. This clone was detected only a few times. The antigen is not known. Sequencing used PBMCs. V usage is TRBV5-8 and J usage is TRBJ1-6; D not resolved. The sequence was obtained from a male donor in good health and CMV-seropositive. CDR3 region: CASSPPDPGGSPLHF. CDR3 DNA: TGTGCCAGCAGCCCACCGGACCCAGGAGGCTCACCCCTCCACTTT.